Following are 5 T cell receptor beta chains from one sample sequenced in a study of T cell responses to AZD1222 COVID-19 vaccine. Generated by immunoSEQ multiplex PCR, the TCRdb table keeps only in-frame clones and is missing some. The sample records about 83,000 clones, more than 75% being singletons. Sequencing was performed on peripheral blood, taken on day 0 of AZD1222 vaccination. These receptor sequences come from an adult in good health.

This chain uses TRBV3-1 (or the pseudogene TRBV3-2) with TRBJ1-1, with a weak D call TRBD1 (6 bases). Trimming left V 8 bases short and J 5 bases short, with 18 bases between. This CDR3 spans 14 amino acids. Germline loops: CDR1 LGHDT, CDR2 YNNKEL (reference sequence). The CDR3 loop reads CASEPQGPGTEAFF. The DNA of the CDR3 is TGTGCCAGCGAACCACAGGGACCGGGGACTGAAGCTTTCTTT.

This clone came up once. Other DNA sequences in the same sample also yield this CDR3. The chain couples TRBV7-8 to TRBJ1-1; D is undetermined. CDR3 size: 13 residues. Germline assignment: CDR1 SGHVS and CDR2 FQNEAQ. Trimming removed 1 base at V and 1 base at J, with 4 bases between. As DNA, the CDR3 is TGTGCCAGCAGCTTAGATAGGAACACTGAAGCTTTCTTT. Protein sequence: CASSLDRNTEAFF.

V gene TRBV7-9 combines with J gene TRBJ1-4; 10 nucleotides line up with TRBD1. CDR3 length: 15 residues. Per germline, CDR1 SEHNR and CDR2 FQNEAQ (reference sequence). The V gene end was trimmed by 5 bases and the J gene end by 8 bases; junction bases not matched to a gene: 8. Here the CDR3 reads CASSDRDRGGEKLFF. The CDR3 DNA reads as TGTGCCAGCAGCGACCGGGACAGGGGAGGCGAAAAACTGTTTTTT.

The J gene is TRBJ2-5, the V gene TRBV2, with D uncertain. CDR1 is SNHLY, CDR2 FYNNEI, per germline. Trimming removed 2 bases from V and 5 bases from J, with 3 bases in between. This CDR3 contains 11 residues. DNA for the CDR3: TGTGCCAGCAGTGAACTCGAGACCCAGTACTTC. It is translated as CASSELETQYF.

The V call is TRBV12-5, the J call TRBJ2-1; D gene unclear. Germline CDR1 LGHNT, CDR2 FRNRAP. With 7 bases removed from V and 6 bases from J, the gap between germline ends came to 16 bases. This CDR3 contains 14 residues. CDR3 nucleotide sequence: TGTGCTAGTGTATCAGGAACTCTCCTCAATGAGCAGTTCTTC. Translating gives CASVSGTLLNEQFF.